Each of the 31 T cell receptor beta chains below was sequenced from the same sample in a study of identical twins. From the 5' RACE reads, TCRdb called clonotypes with MiXCR, one entry per CDR3 protein. The sample shows 1.5 million or so distinct CDR3 sequences, under 35% of them seen only once. The sample consisted of cord blood. These receptor sequences come from a newborn girl in good health.

The table lists this clonotype with a few counts. The rearrangement links TRBV20-1 to TRBJ1-2; D is ambiguous. Germline lookup yields CDR1 DFQATT and CDR2 SNEGSKA (reference sequence). This CDR3 is 16 amino acids long. V was clipped by 0 bases and J by 6 bases, with 20 bases between them. The CDR3 DNA follows: TGCAGTGCTAGAGATCGACGGACCTACCGTCCGGATGGCTACACCTTC. This translates into CSARDRRTYRPDGYTF.

The rearrangement joins TRBV7-9 to TRBJ1-4, with no clear D. V lost 1 base and J lost 8, with 8 bases in between. The germline gives CDR1 SEHNR, CDR2 FQNEAQ (reference sequence). CDR3 length equals 13 residues. CDR3: CASSLEGREKLFF. CDR3 bases: TGTGCCAGCAGCTTAGAAGGCAGGGAAAAACTGTTTTTT.

J is TRBJ2-3 and V is TRBV12-3 or TRBV12-4; a weak D match, TRBD2 (5 bases). Trimming shortened V by 6 bases and J by 3 bases, and 19 bases separated the two germline ends. The CDR3 is 16 residues long. The CDR3 loop reads CASRPTRSAATDTQYF. In DNA form, the CDR3 reads TGTGCCAGCAGGCCCACTAGGTCAGCGGCGACAGATACGCAGTATTTT.

This clonotype was seen only a few times. The chain combines TRBV7-9 with TRBJ2-3; TRBD2 agrees at 8 bases. The V gene's germline CDR1 is SEHNR and CDR2 FQNEAQ (reference sequence). V lost 5 bases to trimming and J lost 0 bases; unmatched junction nucleotides: 13. The CDR3 sequence is 18 residues long. CDR3 sequence: CASSQRLLLAVSTDTQYF. For the CDR3, the DNA is TGTGCCAGCAGCCAAAGACTACTACTAGCGGTTAGCACAGATACGCAGTATTTT.

A note on this clonotype: Compared with germline, one end of the junction differs, possibly owing to a read error. This chain joins TRBV6-5 and TRBJ2-1, with 8 bases lining up with TRBD2. The CDR3 sequence is 16 residues long. In germline, CDR1 is MNHEY, CDR2 SVGAGI. The CDR3 spells CAGSYHTSGDPNEQFF. CDR3 in DNA: TGTGCCGGCAGTTACCATACTAGCGGAGACCCCAATGAGCAGTTCTTC.

This clonotype was counted a single time. The V call is TRBV2, the J call TRBJ1-2; the D is unclear. Germline V gene data show CDR1 as SNHLY and CDR2 as FYNNEI. The CDR3 sequence is 14 residues long. V was trimmed by 3 bases and J by 5 bases, leaving 13 bases between them. The CDR3: CASSDQRQSYGYTF. The CDR3 nucleotides read TGTGCCAGCAGTGACCAGCGGCAGTCTTATGGCTACACCTTC.

This clonotype was seen only a few times. The V and J genes are TRBV6-6 and TRBJ1-2; D is undetermined. Trimming cost V 0 bases and J 0 bases, with 8 bases left between them. Germline values: CDR1 MNHNY, CDR2 SVGAGI (reference sequence). CDR3 length: 15 amino acids. The DNA for the CDR3 is TGTGCCAGCAGTTACTCGATCGGGACTAACTATGGCTACACCTTC. It codes for CASSYSIGTNYGYTF.

To note about this clonotype: The conserved phenylalanine or tryptophan normally closing the CDR3 is absent here, so this likely arose from a read error. The chain joins TRBV28 to TRBJ2-7; a weak D match, TRBD2 (5 bases). Trimming took off 4 bases at V and 8 bases at J, with 18 bases between the two ends. CDR3 size: 14 residues. CDR1 is MDHEN, CDR2 SYDVKM, per germline. CDR3 sequence: CASSYPDWSLKQYS. The CDR3 DNA reads TGTGCCAGCAGTTACCCGGACTGGTCCCTTAAGCAGTACTCC.

This clonotype was counted between two and nine times. This chain connects TRBV7-2 to TRBJ2-3; D not certain. Trimming left V 5 bases short and J 2 bases short, with 11 bases between. Germline CDR1 and CDR2: SGHTA and FQGNSA. The CDR3 contains 14 residues. DNA for the CDR3: TGTGCCAGCAGCGTAGAGCCGATCACAGATACGCAGTATTTT. It specifies CASSVEPITDTQYF.

The chain recombines TRBV5-6 with TRBJ1-1; 12 bases align to TRBD1. Germline lookup yields CDR1 SGHDT and CDR2 YYEEEE. This CDR3 has 16 residues. With V trimmed by 3 bases and J by 2 bases, 5 bases remained unmatched. CDR3 loop: CASSSRDRGRNTEAFF. CDR3 DNA: TGTGCCAGCAGCTCCCGGGACAGGGGGCGAAACACTGAAGCTTTCTTT. The full variable domain, rest sourced from reference TRBV5-6 and TRBJ1-1, is DAGVTQSPTHLIKTRGQQVTLRCSPKSGHDTVSWYQQALGQGPQFIFQYYEEEERQRGNFPDRFSGHQFPNYSSELNVNALLLGDSALYLCASSSRDRGRNTEAFFGQGTRLTVV.

In its sample, this clonotype was seen a few times. V gene TRBV5-1 combines with J gene TRBJ2-1; 7 bases align to TRBD2. J lost 1 base, V lost 6 bases, and 16 bases had no gene match. CDR1 is SGHRS, CDR2 YFSETQ, per germline. This CDR3 region has 18 residues. CDR3 sequence (DNA): TGCGCCAGCAACCGGGACTACCGCCCTTCGTTATCCTACAATGAGCAGTTCTTC. Translating gives CASNRDYRPSLSYNEQFF.

This clonotype came up a few times. The chain couples TRBV20-1 to TRBJ1-2; D unclear. Germline loops: CDR1 DFQATT, CDR2 SNEGSKA (reference sequence). Trimming removed 0 bases at V and 3 bases at J, with 5 bases between. The CDR3 has 12 residues. The CDR3 DNA is TGCAGTGCTAGAGAATGGGACTATGGCTACACCTTC. This codes for CSAREWDYGYTF.

The chain links TRBV9 to TRBJ2-6; D unclear. Trimming removed 0 bases at V and 0 bases at J, with 10 bases between. The germline V gene encodes CDR1 SGDLS and CDR2 YYNGEE. The CDR3 has 17 residues. The CDR3 DNA is TGTGCCAGCAGCGTAGGAGTCGGCCTCTCTGGGGCCAACGTCCTGACTTTC. Translated, it gives CASSVGVGLSGANVLTF.

This sequence joins TRBV27 and TRBJ2-1; possible D gene TRBD1, 5 bases. The CDR3 is made up of 18 amino acids. CDR1 is MNHEY and CDR2 is SMNVEV in the germline V gene (reference sequence). Deletions cut 6 bases from V and 3 bases from J, with 24 bases between. CDR3 DNA sequence: TGTGCCAGCAGCCCCCAGTTTACGGACATTCCCCACTACAATGAGCAGTTCTTC. It codes for CASSPQFTDIPHYNEQFF.

The rearrangement joins TRBV12-3 or TRBV12-4 to TRBJ2-3, with 9 bases that match TRBD1. This CDR3 has 16 residues. With V trimmed by 7 bases and J by 1 base, 9 bases remained unmatched. The CDR3 bases are TGTGCCAGCACCTCACACCGGGACAGGGGCACAGATACGCAGTATTTT. Translating gives CASTSHRDRGTDTQYF.

This clonotype occurred a few times. The rearrangement links TRBV7-6 to TRBJ2-1, with D uncertain. Germline V gene lookup returns CDR1 SGHVS and CDR2 FNYEAQ. V was cut by 2 bases and J by 7 bases, with 12 bases left in between. The CDR3 has 14 amino acids. CDR3 residues: CASSLYSVWNEQFF. CDR3 in DNA: TGTGCCAGCAGCTTATATAGTGTTTGGAATGAGCAGTTCTTC.

V is TRBV7-2 and J is TRBJ1-2, with 7 positions matching TRBD1. Germline V CDR1 and CDR2: SGHTA, FQGNSA. The CDR3 length is 13 residues. J gave up 8 bases and V 5 bases, and 8 bases lay outside the gene matches. CDR3 coding DNA: TGTGCCAGCAGCCACGACAGGGTTTGGGGCTACACCTTC. Translated, it gives CASSHDRVWGYTF.

The chain links TRBV4-1 to TRBJ2-3; D unresolved. The CDR3 length is 14 residues. Trimming pared 0 bases from V and 6 bases from J, leaving 10 bases between. CDR1 MGHRA and CDR2 YSYEKL come from the germline V gene. CDR3 DNA sequence: TGCGCCAGCAGCCAAGATTGGGCGTCGGATACGCAGTATTTT. Protein: CASSQDWASDTQYF.

This clonotype has a handful of counts. The CDR3 loop is CASSEGNRDTEAFF. Written as DNA, the CDR3 is TGTGCCAGCAGTGAAGGGAACAGGGACACTGAAGCTTTCTTT. The chain couples TRBV2 to TRBJ1-1, with a possible D match to TRBD1 (6 bases). Germline-derived CDR1 and CDR2 are SNHLY and FYNNEI. The V end was cut by 1 base, the J end by 3 bases, with 9 bases between. CDR3 length: 14 amino acids.

This clonotype was observed a handful of times. The chain is built from TRBV20-1 and TRBJ2-1; TRBD2 aligns across 8 bases. CDR3 length equals 15 residues. Germline V gene lookup returns CDR1 DFQATT and CDR2 SNEGSKA (reference sequence). Trimming cost V 3 bases and J 2 bases; bases outside gene matches: 6. Written as DNA, the CDR3 is TGCAGTGCTAGGGTAGCGGGGATGACCTACAATGAGCAGTTCTTC. Encoded protein: CSARVAGMTYNEQFF.

This clonotype was picked up many times. The rearrangement uses TRBV25-1 and TRBJ2-7; D is uncertain. Trimming shortened V by 0 bases and J by 7 bases, and 4 bases separated the two germline ends. The germline CDR1 and CDR2 sequences are MGHDK and SYGVNS. The CDR3 contains 11 residues. This chain's CDR3 is CASSEYNEQYF. DNA of the CDR3: TGTGCCAGCAGTGAATACAATGAGCAGTACTTC.

CDR3 bases: TGTGCCAGCAGGAACCAGGGGGAGCGGATCGACAATGAGCAGTTCTTC. As protein: CASRNQGERIDNEQFF. The genes are TRBV28 and TRBJ2-1, with 7 bases matching TRBD1. CDR1 MDHEN and CDR2 SYDVKM come from the germline V gene. The V segment lost 6 bases and the J segment 5 bases; nucleotides outside the gene matches: 13. The CDR3 extends over 16 amino acids.

Concerning this clonotype itself: With a much larger clone just one base away, this may be a read error. The chain carries TRBV7-9 and TRBJ1-1; D gene uncertain. The CDR3 has 13 amino acids. The germline gives CDR1 SEHNR, CDR2 FQNEAQ (reference sequence). CDR3 DNA sequence: TGTGCCTGCAGCTTAGAACGGAACACTGAAGCTTTCTTT. It specifies CACSLERNTEAFF. Combining the CDR3 with reference TRBV7-9 and TRBJ1-1 gives the whole variable domain DTGVSQNPRHKITKRGQNVTFRCDPISEHNRLYWYRQTLGQGPEFLTYFQNEAQLEKSRLLSDRFSAERPKGSFSTLEIQRTEQGDSAMYLCACSLERNTEAFFGQGTRLTVV.

The chain is built from TRBV6-6 and TRBJ2-3; weak D call: TRBD2 (5 bases). The CDR3 runs to 16 residues. The germline CDR1 and CDR2 sequences are MNHNY and SVGAGI (reference sequence). The ends were cut back, 8 bases at V and 0 bases at J, with 18 bases in the middle. CDR3 region: CASGMPAESSTDTQYF. The CDR3 region has the DNA TGTGCCAGCGGAATGCCAGCGGAATCCAGCACAGATACGCAGTATTTT.

This clonotype was counted only a few times. The chain has TRBV7-2 and TRBJ2-3, with D possibly TRBD1 on 6 matching bases. The CDR3 runs to 14 residues. Germline CDR1 reads SGHTA; CDR2 reads FQGNSA. The germline V and J ends were trimmed by 4 bases and 6 bases, with 14 bases remaining between them. CDR3 amino acids: CASSSQGRVDTQYF. The CDR3 bases are TGTGCCAGCAGCTCACAGGGAAGAGTGGATACGCAGTATTTT.

With respect to this clonotype: This may arise from a read error, as a much more abundant clone is one base away. V gene TRBV7-2 combines with J gene TRBJ2-1; maybe TRBD1 (5 bases). The end of the DNA aligns better with TRBJ2-7, so the J call may be wrong. This CDR3 has 15 residues. Germline V gives CDR1 SGHTA, CDR2 FQGNSA. CDR3 amino acids: CASSLSLWKDNEQYF. The CDR3 coding sequence is TGTGCCAGCAGCCTTAGCCTGTGGAAGGACAATGAGCAGTACTTC.

This clonotype showed up just a few times. The V gene is TRBV10-3, the J gene TRBJ1-4; 12 nucleotides align to TRBD1. Germline CDR1 and CDR2: ENHRY and SYGVKD. Trimming removed 5 bases from V and 9 bases from J; junction bases left unmatched: 10. The CDR3 spans 16 residues. The CDR3 loop is CAISPTSGTGGKKLFF. The CDR3 region has the DNA TGTGCCATCAGTCCGACGTCCGGGACAGGGGGCAAAAAACTGTTTTTT.

The V gene is TRBV10-3, the J gene TRBJ2-3, with 7 bases identical to TRBD2. The CDR3 covers 16 residues. Germline V gene lookup returns CDR1 ENHRY and CDR2 SYGVKD. V lost 4 bases to trimming and J lost 2 bases; unmatched junction nucleotides: 9. The CDR3 nucleotides are TGTGCCATCAGTGTCGCTAGCGGCCCCCTCACAGATACGCAGTATTTT. Translating gives CAISVASGPLTDTQYF.

The chain carries TRBV19 and TRBJ1-6; 10 positions match TRBD1. The CDR3 length is 16 residues. J gave up 9 bases and V 3 bases, and 8 bases lay outside the gene matches. Germline CDR1 and CDR2: LNHDA and SQIVND (reference sequence). The CDR3, as DNA: TGTGCCAGTAGTATTATTGGGGGACAGGGGTTTTCACCCCTCCACTTT. This sequence encodes CASSIIGGQGFSPLHF.

In this sample, this clonotype turned up a few times. CDR3 in amino acids: CSVSRGAEAFF. The CDR3 DNA follows: TGCAGCGTTAGTAGGGGGGCTGAAGCTTTCTTT. The chain joins TRBV29-1 to TRBJ1-1, with TRBD1 as a possible D gene (6 bases). The V gene's germline CDR1 is SQVTM and CDR2 ANQGSEA. Trimming removed 5 bases at V and 6 bases at J, with 10 bases between. This CDR3 has 11 amino acids.

V and J are TRBV7-2 and TRBJ1-4; D is possibly TRBD1 (5 bases). Per germline, CDR1 SGHTA and CDR2 FQGNSA. Between the trimmed V and J ends, which lost 5 bases and 8 bases, there was a span of 18 bases. This CDR3 comprises 15 residues. The CDR3 nucleotides are TGTGCCAGCAGCCCAGTGGGGGGGAATCGAGAAAAACTGTTTTTT. Protein product: CASSPVGGNREKLFF. Variable domain in full (rest from reference TRBV7-2 and TRBJ1-4): GAGVSQSPSNKVTEKGKDVELRCDPISGHTALYWYRQSLGQGLEFLIYFQGNSAPDKSGLPSDRFSAERTGGSVSTLTIQRTQQEDSAVYLCASSPVGGNREKLFFGSGTQLSVL.